This T cell receptor (beta chain) was sequenced for a study of shared clonotypes between healthy human individuals. Assay: immunoSEQ multiplex PCR; the TCRdb copy retains only in-frame clones and omits some. The data contain a few million clones, more than 90% of them seen just once; the ten biggest clones take up about 0.13%. Germline values: CDR1 SGHVS, CDR2 FQNEAQ. CDR3 length equals 15 residues. The V end was cut by 1 base, the J end by 2 bases, with 12 bases between. The sample comprised naive CD4+ T cells sorted from blood. Subset noted: CD45RA+ positively selected. The chain has TRBV7-8 and TRBJ2-7, with D possibly being TRBD2 (6 bases). This receptor was identified in a man younger than 30 in good health. CDR3 nucleotides: TGTGCCAGCAGCTTAGGTGGAGGGGTAGCCTACGAGCAGTACTTC. Translated, it gives CASSLGGGVAYEQYF. Combining the CDR3 with reference TRBV7-8 and TRBJ2-7 gives the whole variable domain GAGVSQSPRYKVAKRGQDVALRCDPISGHVSLFWYQQALGQGPEFLTYFQNEAQLDKSGLPSDRFFAERPEGSVSTLKIQRTQQEDSAVYLCASSLGGGVAYEQYFGPGTRLTVT.